Listed below are T cell receptor beta chains from one sample, sequenced in a study of PD-L1 blockade in urothelial cancer. Profiled with immunoSEQ multiplex PCR; TCRdb holds only in-frame clones, not every one. The sample holds 84,000 or so clones, 85% to 90% seen once. This specimen was PBMCs, taken around atezolizumab (anti-PD-L1) treatment. The source is a man in his 60s with urothelial cancer. Both conserved end residues are part of each CDR3. The D gene is left open where the match is weak. A row's size may be missing; if present it is once, few, many or a size class.

j_call: TRBJ2-7
v_call: TRBV9
clone_size: -
d_call: -
cdr3_aa: CASSVVPQGYEQYF
cdr3_nt: TGTGCCAGCAGCGTAGTACCCCAGGGCTACGAGCAGTACTTC

j_call: TRBJ2-1
v_call: TRBV15
clone_size: -
d_call: -
cdr3_aa: CATSRDRAYNEQFF
cdr3_nt: TGTGCCACCAGCAGAGACCGAGCTTACAATGAGCAGTTCTTC

j_call: TRBJ1-1
v_call: TRBV5-1
clone_size: few
d_call: TRBD1
cdr3_aa: CASRSRGLDTEAFF
cdr3_nt: TGCGCCAGCAGAAGCAGGGGGCTGGACACTGAAGCTTTCTTT

j_call: TRBJ1-2
v_call: TRBV7-9
clone_size: -
d_call: -
cdr3_aa: CASSLGQYYGYTF
cdr3_nt: TGTGCCAGCAGCTTAGGGCAGTACTATGGCTACACCTTC

j_call: TRBJ2-7
v_call: TRBV5-1
clone_size: -
d_call: -
cdr3_aa: CASSLNNEQYF
cdr3_nt: TGCGCCAGCAGCTTGAATAACGAGCAGTACTTC

j_call: TRBJ2-1
v_call: TRBV5-1
clone_size: -
d_call: -
cdr3_aa: CASSLAGSSYNEQFF
cdr3_nt: TGCGCCAGCAGCTTGGCGGGGAGCTCCTACAATGAGCAGTTCTTC

j_call: TRBJ2-1
v_call: TRBV18
clone_size: -
d_call: -
cdr3_aa: CASSPLTAEQFF
cdr3_nt: TGTGCCAGCTCACCATTAACCGCGGAGCAGTTCTTC

j_call: TRBJ1-2
v_call: TRBV10-1
clone_size: once
d_call: TRBD1
cdr3_aa: CASRPGQGVPANYGYTF
cdr3_nt: TGCGCCAGCAGGCCGGGACAGGGGGTTCCAGCTAACTATGGCTACACCTTC

j_call: TRBJ1-3
v_call: TRBV4-1
clone_size: -
d_call: -
cdr3_aa: CASSPPLGEGNTIYF
cdr3_nt: TGCGCCAGCAGCCCCCCCCTCGGAGAAGGAAACACCATATATTTT

j_call: TRBJ1-1
v_call: TRBV19
clone_size: -
d_call: -
cdr3_aa: CASLPPAGWGDEAFF
cdr3_nt: TGTGCCAGTCTCCCCCCCGCAGGTTGGGGGGATGAAGCTTTCTTT

j_call: TRBJ2-1
v_call: TRBV11-3
clone_size: -
d_call: -
cdr3_aa: CASSLEAGLHNEQFF
cdr3_nt: TGTGCCAGCAGCTTAGAGGCAGGTCTACACAATGAGCAGTTCTTC

j_call: TRBJ2-1
v_call: TRBV4-3
clone_size: -
d_call: TRBD2
cdr3_aa: CASSQVRAGGIEQFF
cdr3_nt: TGCGCCAGCAGCCAAGTGCGAGCGGGAGGGATTGAGCAGTTCTTC

j_call: TRBJ2-7
v_call: TRBV9
clone_size: -
d_call: -
cdr3_aa: CASSIEGLAEQYF
cdr3_nt: TGTGCCAGCAGCATCGAGGGCCTTGCTGAGCAGTACTTC

j_call: TRBJ1-5
v_call: TRBV19
clone_size: -
d_call: -
cdr3_aa: CAILCRDYSNQPQHF
cdr3_nt: TGTGCCATCCTGTGCAGGGATTATAGCAATCAGCCCCAGCATTTT

j_call: TRBJ1-5
v_call: TRBV5-5
clone_size: once
d_call: -
cdr3_aa: CASSLFMGLSNQPQHF
cdr3_nt: TGTGCCAGCAGCTTGTTTATGGGACTGTCAAATCAGCCCCAGCATTTT

j_call: TRBJ1-1
v_call: TRBV11-2
clone_size: -
d_call: -
cdr3_aa: CASSFSGSFTEAFF
cdr3_nt: TGTGCCAGCAGCTTTTCAGGGTCCTTCACTGAAGCTTTCTTT

j_call: TRBJ1-5
v_call: TRBV6-1
clone_size: -
d_call: TRBD1
cdr3_aa: CAIDDRGQVKQPQHF
cdr3_nt: TGTGCCATAGACGACAGGGGCCAAGTGAAACAGCCCCAGCATTTT

j_call: TRBJ2-3
v_call: TRBV4-3
clone_size: -
d_call: TRBD1
cdr3_aa: CASSLQGALRGDTQYF
cdr3_nt: TGCGCCAGCAGCCTCCAGGGGGCCCTCCGGGGAGATACGCAGTATTTT

j_call: TRBJ1-2
v_call: TRBV6-5
clone_size: -
d_call: -
cdr3_aa: CASSYGQGSYYGYTF
cdr3_nt: TGTGCCAGCAGTTACGGCCAGGGTTCTTACTATGGCTACACCTTC

j_call: TRBJ2-3
v_call: TRBV7-8
clone_size: -
d_call: TRBD2
cdr3_aa: CASSSGLAGGTDTQYF
cdr3_nt: TGTGCCAGCAGCTCAGGACTAGCGGGGGGCACAGATACGCAGTATTTT

j_call: TRBJ2-1
v_call: TRBV5-4
clone_size: -
d_call: -
cdr3_aa: CASTHDSYEQFF
cdr3_nt: TGTGCCAGCACCCACGACAGCTATGAGCAGTTCTTC

j_call: TRBJ2-7
v_call: TRBV18
clone_size: -
d_call: TRBD2
cdr3_aa: CASSPPMGLAGGYEQYF
cdr3_nt: TGTGCCAGCTCACCACCTATGGGACTAGCGGGAGGCTACGAGCAGTACTTC

j_call: TRBJ2-1
v_call: TRBV7-2
clone_size: -
d_call: TRBD2
cdr3_aa: CASRNALGGRHQFF
cdr3_nt: TGTGCCAGCAGAAACGCTTTGGGCGGGAGGCACCAGTTCTTC

j_call: TRBJ1-1
v_call: TRBV27
clone_size: -
d_call: -
cdr3_aa: CASRAWGGNTEAFF
cdr3_nt: TGTGCCAGCAGAGCTTGGGGGGGGAACACTGAAGCTTTCTTT

j_call: TRBJ1-2
v_call: TRBV28
clone_size: -
d_call: TRBD1
cdr3_aa: CATTGTGGYYTF
cdr3_nt: TGTGCCACGACCGGGACAGGGGGCTACTACACCTTC

j_call: TRBJ1-1
v_call: TRBV28
clone_size: -
d_call: -
cdr3_aa: CASSLSATWRAFF
cdr3_nt: TGTGCCAGCAGTTTATCTGCCACCTGGAGGGCTTTCTTT

j_call: TRBJ1-5
v_call: TRBV7-8
clone_size: -
d_call: -
cdr3_aa: CASSPTGRGSNQPQHF
cdr3_nt: TGTGCCAGCAGTCCAACGGGGAGGGGTAGCAATCAGCCCCAGCATTTT

j_call: TRBJ2-7
v_call: TRBV11-2
clone_size: -
d_call: TRBD2
cdr3_aa: CASSLSGGGSHQYF
cdr3_nt: TGTGCCAGCAGCTTATCTGGGGGGGGTTCCCATCAGTACTTC

j_call: TRBJ2-7
v_call: TRBV30
clone_size: -
d_call: TRBD2
cdr3_aa: CAWSVPGGTYEQYF
cdr3_nt: TGTGCCTGGAGTGTACCCGGGGGGACCTACGAGCAGTACTTC

j_call: TRBJ2-2
v_call: TRBV19
clone_size: -
d_call: TRBD1
cdr3_aa: CASHRGLTFGELFF
cdr3_nt: TGTGCCAGCCACAGGGGGCTCACCTTCGGGGAGCTGTTTTTT

j_call: TRBJ2-1
v_call: TRBV6-1
clone_size: -
d_call: TRBD1
cdr3_aa: CASRTTGVYEQFF
cdr3_nt: TGTGCCAGCAGAACCACAGGGGTTTATGAGCAGTTCTTC

j_call: TRBJ1-1
v_call: TRBV6-5
clone_size: -
d_call: -
cdr3_aa: CASLGGSEAFF
cdr3_nt: TGTGCCAGCCTGGGGGGTTCTGAAGCTTTCTTT